This TCR beta chain was documented in a study of T cell responses to AZD1222 COVID-19 vaccine. Study-wide background: Investigators merged groups given second doses at roughly 4 or roughly 12 weeks.

Overall study findings and caveats: Clonal diversity may have been underestimated, and the donors were mostly white British, with more females than males. Dominant at 160-218 and 743-854, vaccine-associated CD4 TCRs also spanned spike. Samples come after the peak T cell response, not at day 14.

Assay: immunoSEQ multiplex PCR; the TCRdb copy retains only in-frame clones and omits some. The table lists 100,000 to 150,000 clones, around 87% of them singletons, with 8% to 13% in the top ten. Details on this clone: The antigen is unknown.

The sequence was collected from an adult in good health. The specimen was peripheral blood, collected on day 0 of AZD1222 vaccination.

CDR3 sequence: CASSLTDTGELFF. CDR3 DNA sequence: TGCGCCAGCAGCTTGACAGACACCGGGGAGCTGTTTTTT. This chain joins TRBV5-1 and TRBJ2-2; D ambiguous. CDR3 size: 13 residues. The ends were cut back, 1 base at V and 3 bases at J, with 4 bases in the middle. The V gene's germline CDR1 is SGHRS and CDR2 YFSETQ.